The 27 T cell receptor beta chains below come from one sample, sequenced in a study of blood T cell repertoires in COVID-19. The method was immunoSEQ multiplex PCR; TCRdb's version includes in-frame clones alone and lacks a portion of them. The profile shows 250,000 to 300,000 clones, roughly 90% of them singletons. Sequenced sample: PBMCs or T cells enriched from blood (not recorded which). These receptors were taken from a woman aged 40 to 50 who had recovered from COVID-19.

V gene TRBV29-1 combines with J gene TRBJ1-1; D not certain. The V end lost 0 bases, the J end lost 0 bases, and 8 bases lay between the germline ends. The CDR3 has 14 amino acids. Germline V CDR1 and CDR2: SQVTM, ANQGSEA. Here the CDR3 reads CSVEEGLVNTEAFF. The DNA for the CDR3 is TGCAGCGTTGAAGAGGGCTTAGTGAACACTGAAGCTTTCTTT.

The V call is TRBV19, the J call TRBJ2-3; possible D gene TRBD1, 5 bases. CDR1 LNHDA and CDR2 SQIVND come from the germline V gene (reference sequence). CDR3 length: 14 amino acids. Trimming removed 6 bases at V and 2 bases at J, with 12 bases between. CDR3 bases: TGTGCCAGTAGCGACAGAGCCGTCACAGATACGCAGTATTTT. It is translated as CASSDRAVTDTQYF. The variable domain in full, completed from reference TRBV19 and TRBJ2-3, reads DGGITQSPKYLFRKEGQNVTLSCEQNLNHDAMYWYRQDPGQGLRLIYYSQIVNDFQKGDIAEGYSVSREKKESFPLTVTSAQKNPTAFYLCASSDRAVTDTQYFGPGTRLTVL.

The rearrangement links TRBV7-8 to TRBJ1-4; 7 positions match TRBD1. The CDR3 is 16 residues long. Germline-derived CDR1 and CDR2 are SGHVS and FQNEAQ. V lost 5 bases, J lost 2 bases, and 8 bases stayed unmatched. DNA for the CDR3: TGTGCCAGCAGCCTTCAAAGGGGGCCCACTAATGAAAAACTGTTTTTT. Its protein product is CASSLQRGPTNEKLFF.

This rearrangement joins TRBV4-1 to TRBJ2-1, with D possibly TRBD2 on 6 matching bases. The CDR3 has 17 amino acids. Trimming cost V 5 bases and J 0 bases, with 17 bases left between them. The germline V gene encodes CDR1 MGHRA and CDR2 YSYEKL. CDR3 in DNA: TGCGCCAGCAGCAAGAACGGGGGATTTGGCTCCTACAATGAGCAGTTCTTC. It translates to CASSKNGGFGSYNEQFF.

V gene TRBV10-1 combines with J gene TRBJ2-2; D unresolved. CDR3 size: 17 residues. Germline V gives CDR1 WNHNN, CDR2 SYGVQD (reference sequence). With 0 bases removed from V and 4 bases from J, the gap between germline ends came to 15 bases. The CDR3 loop is CASSESITGLGTGELFF. CDR3 nucleotides: TGCGCCAGCAGTGAGTCGATTACCGGGTTGGGCACCGGGGAGCTGTTTTTT.

This clone was seen a few times. The chain carries TRBV7-2 and TRBJ2-2; 7 nucleotides align to TRBD2. CDR3 length: 16 amino acids. Unmatched junction bases numbered 9, after V lost 2 bases and J lost 6 bases. In germline, CDR1 is SGHTA, CDR2 FQGNSA. The CDR3 region is CASSLNPGGVAGELFF. The CDR3, as DNA: TGTGCCAGCAGCTTAAATCCGGGAGGAGTAGCCGGGGAGCTGTTTTTT.

The rearrangement links TRBV7-2 to TRBJ2-2; 14 bases fit TRBD2. Germline-derived CDR1 and CDR2 are SGHTA and FQGNSA. The CDR3 runs to 18 residues. J was trimmed by 2 bases and V by 5 bases; bases with no gene match: 7. In DNA, the CDR3 is TGTGCCAGCAGCCCGGGACTAGCGGGAGTGTTAAACACCGGGGAGCTGTTTTTT. This translates into CASSPGLAGVLNTGELFF.

The V gene is TRBV27, the J gene TRBJ2-5; 13 bases line up with TRBD2. Per the germline V gene, CDR1 is MNHEY and CDR2 is SMNVEV (reference sequence). The V and J ends lost 4 bases and 5 bases, in that order; junction bases with no gene match: 7. The CDR3 sequence is 16 residues long. This chain's CDR3 is CASSSIMTSGRETQYF. The CDR3 nucleotides read TGTGCCAGCAGTTCCATAATGACTAGCGGGAGGGAGACCCAGTACTTC.

This sequence joins TRBV19 and TRBJ2-5; D gene unclear. Per germline, CDR1 LNHDA and CDR2 SQIVND (reference sequence). This CDR3 comprises 14 residues. The germline V and J ends were trimmed by 1 base and 0 bases, with 6 bases remaining between them. The CDR3 loop reads CASSIGSYQETQYF. The CDR3 DNA reads TGTGCCAGTAGTATAGGCAGTTACCAAGAGACCCAGTACTTC.

The CDR3 DNA is TGTGCCAGCAGCATAAACAGGGGGCTCGTGGGCTACGAGCAGTACTTC. Translation gives CASSINRGLVGYEQYF. The chain uses TRBV7-2 and TRBJ2-7; 9 nucleotides align to TRBD1. V was clipped by 5 bases and J by 3 bases; unmatched bases: 11. Germline CDR1 and CDR2: SGHTA and FQGNSA. The CDR3 totals 16 residues.

The chain links TRBV2 to TRBJ1-3; D is perhaps TRBD1 (6 bases). Germline V CDR1 and CDR2: SNHLY, FYNNEI. The CDR3 spans 14 residues. V was trimmed by 5 bases and J by 4 bases, leaving 12 bases between them. CDR3 residues: CASSLTGMGNTIYF. CDR3 DNA: TGTGCCAGCAGTTTGACAGGAATGGGAAACACCATATATTTT.

The genes are TRBV4-2 and TRBJ1-3; D is uncertain. V was pared by 1 base and J by 7 bases, with 11 bases between. CDR1 is LGHNA, CDR2 YNFKEQ, per germline. This CDR3 has 14 amino acids. DNA of the CDR3: TGTGCCAGCAGCCAAGGGGCGACGGGGAACACCATATATTTT. Its translation: CASSQGATGNTIYF.

The chain uses TRBV19 and TRBJ2-7; TRBD2 matches at 7 bases. Per germline, CDR1 LNHDA and CDR2 SQIVND (reference sequence). After removal of 1 base from V and 0 bases from J, the junction contained 3 bases not matched to a gene. This CDR3 has 15 residues. CDR3 loop: CASSIASGNSYEQYF. DNA for the CDR3: TGTGCCAGTAGTATAGCTAGCGGCAACTCCTACGAGCAGTACTTC.

This chain connects TRBV7-2 to TRBJ1-4; D unclear. Germline CDR1 reads SGHTA; CDR2 reads FQGNSA. CDR3 length: 15 amino acids. Deletions cut 0 bases from V and 4 bases from J, with 9 bases between. The CDR3 nucleotides are TGTGCCAGCAGCTTAGCGCCCGGGAGTAATGAAAAACTGTTTTTT. Its protein is CASSLAPGSNEKLFF.

This chain joins TRBV27 and TRBJ1-4; D possibly corresponds to TRBD1 (6 bases). Trimming took 6 bases from V and 3 from J, leaving 14 bases between them. The CDR3 is made up of 15 amino acids. Germline V CDR1 and CDR2: MNHEY, SMNVEV (reference sequence). CDR3 protein: CASSLNRAANEKLFF. CDR3 nucleotide sequence: TGTGCCAGCAGCTTAAACAGGGCAGCTAATGAAAAACTGTTTTTT.

The V and J genes are TRBV5-1 and TRBJ2-3; 11 bases align to TRBD1. This CDR3 contains 14 residues. CDR1 is SGHRS, CDR2 YFSETQ, per germline. The trim removed 7 bases at V and 2 bases at J, leaving 3 bases unmatched. CDR3 nucleotides: TGCGCCAGCTCGGACAGGGGGCCCACAGATACGCAGTATTTT. This encodes CASSDRGPTDTQYF. Full variable domain (outside the CDR3, taken from reference TRBV5-1 and TRBJ2-3): KAGVTQTPRYLIKTRGQQVTLSCSPISGHRSVSWYQQTPGQGLQFLFEYFSETQRNKGNFPGRFSGRQFSNSRSEMNVSTLELGDSALYLCASSDRGPTDTQYFGPGTRLTVL.

Here the CDR3 reads CASSPRESEAFF. The CDR3 DNA follows: TGTGCCAGCTCACCAAGGGAGTCTGAAGCTTTCTTT. The chain has TRBV18 and TRBJ1-1; D gene uncertain. The CDR3 has 12 residues. Germline values: CDR1 KGHSH, CDR2 LQKENI. Trimming took 2 bases from V and 6 from J, leaving 7 bases between them.

This chain joins TRBV19 and TRBJ1-5; TRBD1 matches 8 bases. From germline, CDR1 is LNHDA and CDR2 SQIVND (reference sequence). The CDR3 runs 15 residues. V gave up 6 bases and J gave up 5 bases; unmatched junction bases: 9. The CDR3 coding sequence is TGTGCCAGTAGCTATCAGGGGGCTCGGGATCAGCCCCAGCATTTT. Protein product: CASSYQGARDQPQHF.

The chain couples TRBV18 to TRBJ1-4; D ambiguous. Germline CDR1 KGHSH, CDR2 LQKENI. The V end lost 3 bases, the J end lost 12 bases, and 20 bases lay between the germline ends. The CDR3 totals 15 residues. The CDR3 sequence: CASSPVPRLTRELFF. The CDR3 DNA reads TGTGCCAGCTCACCGGTTCCGCGACTAACGAGGGAACTGTTTTTT.

This clone was detected a few times. The chain recombines TRBV30 with TRBJ1-2; no firm D call. CDR1 and CDR2 (germline): GTSNPN, SVGIG (reference sequence). With 2 bases removed from V and 4 bases from J, the gap between germline ends came to 5 bases. The CDR3 has 11 residues. CDR3 sequence reads: CAWSPGYGYTF. The DNA of the CDR3 is TGTGCCTGGAGTCCGGGCTATGGCTACACCTTC.

The chain uses TRBV11-3 and TRBJ2-2; 7 nucleotides match TRBD2. The CDR3 length is 16 residues. CDR1 is SGHNT, CDR2 YENEEA, per germline. Trimming at V came to 5 bases and at J to 2 bases, leaving 8 bases not matched to a gene. The DNA for the CDR3 is TGTGCCAGCAGCCGAAGACTAGCACATAACACCGGGGAGCTGTTTTTT. This encodes CASSRRLAHNTGELFF.

This chain joins TRBV6-5 and TRBJ1-2; D is possibly TRBD1 (5 bases). Germline CDR1 MNHEY, CDR2 SVGAGI. The CDR3 totals 16 residues. V was cut by 2 bases and J by 10 bases, with 23 bases left in between. CDR3 loop: CASSYTKMTAKDAYTF. CDR3 coding DNA: TGTGCCAGCAGTTACACGAAAATGACAGCAAAGGATGCCTACACCTTC.

V usage is TRBV5-1 and J usage is TRBJ2-1, with 7 bases lining up with TRBD2. The CDR3 spans 16 residues. CDR1 SGHRS and CDR2 YFSETQ come from the germline V gene. The ends lost 0 bases at V and 2 bases at J; junction bases unmatched: 5. Written as DNA, the CDR3 is TGCGCCAGCAGCTTGGGTGTGGCGGGAGCCTACAATGAGCAGTTCTTC. Amino acid sequence: CASSLGVAGAYNEQFF. Full variable domain (missing parts from reference TRBV5-1 and TRBJ2-1): KAGVTQTPRYLIKTRGQQVTLSCSPISGHRSVSWYQQTPGQGLQFLFEYFSETQRNKGNFPGRFSGRQFSNSRSEMNVSTLELGDSALYLCASSLGVAGAYNEQFFGPGTRLTVL.

This chain uses TRBV18 with TRBJ1-4, with D unresolved. Looked up from germline, CDR1 is KGHSH and CDR2 is LQKENI. Trimming pared 1 base from V and 7 bases from J, leaving 10 bases between. This CDR3 spans 14 amino acids. CDR3 in DNA: TGTGCCAGCTCACCACGGAGGAGTGGTGAAAAACTGTTTTTT. Residues: CASSPRRSGEKLFF. Supplemented by reference TRBV18 and TRBJ1-4, the full variable domain reads NAGVMQNPRHLVRRRGQEARLRCSPMKGHSHVYWYRQLPEEGLKFMVYLQKENIIDESGMPKERFSAEFPKEGPSILRIQQVVRGDSAAYFCASSPRRSGEKLFFGSGTQLSVL.

The V gene is TRBV12-5, the J gene TRBJ2-6; weak D call: TRBD2 (5 bases). The V end was cut by 3 bases, the J end by 0 bases, with 27 bases between. This CDR3 is 22 amino acids long. Germline V gives CDR1 LGHNT, CDR2 FRNRAP. The CDR3 region has the DNA TGTGCTAGTGGTTTTTGGACCCCACTCGCACGGGGATTATTCTCTGGGGCCAACGTCCTGACTTTC. Translating it yields CASGFWTPLARGLFSGANVLTF.

This chain uses TRBV19 with TRBJ1-4; D might be TRBD1 (6 bases). This CDR3 contains 16 residues. Germline V gives CDR1 LNHDA, CDR2 SQIVND (reference sequence). V was shortened by 3 bases and J by 3 bases, with 14 bases between the two germline ends. Written as DNA, the CDR3 is TGTGCCAGTAGTATTCTCCGGGACACGCCTAATGAAAAACTGTTTTTT. Protein: CASSILRDTPNEKLFF.

The J gene is TRBJ2-2, the V gene TRBV19, with 12 positions matching TRBD2. J was trimmed by 9 bases and V by 8 bases; bases with no gene match: 22. The CDR3 is 19 residues long. Germline CDR1 and CDR2: LNHDA and SQIVND (reference sequence). The CDR3 reads CASHFWGLAGTGVDRELFF. In nucleotides, the CDR3 is TGTGCCAGTCATTTTTGGGGACTAGCGGGCACCGGAGTTGACCGGGAGCTGTTTTTT.